The rows below give T cell receptor beta chains drawn from one sample of a study of blood T cell repertoires in COVID-19. Profiled with immunoSEQ multiplex PCR; TCRdb holds only in-frame clones, not every one. The data contain 200,000 or so clones, around 85% of them seen just once; the ten biggest clones take up about 2.2%. Sequencing was done on a sample of peripheral blood. The receptors were sampled from a woman aged 45-60 years with acute or convalescent COVID-19. The CDR3 runs from the conserved cysteine through the conserved F or W. A D gene is named only where the DNA matches it firmly. The size field is filled for only some rows; it gives once, few, many or a size class.

size: .; V: TRBV5-4; D: .; J: TRBJ2-1; DNA: TGTGCCAGCAGCTTAAGCCTGCTCGCCTACAATGAGCAGTTCTTC; CDR3: CASSLSLLAYNEQFF
size: .; V: TRBV18; D: .; J: TRBJ2-7; DNA: TGTGCCAGCTCACCAACCGCGTACGAGCAGTACTTC; CDR3: CASSPTAYEQYF
size: once; V: TRBV5-4; D: TRBD1; J: TRBJ2-7; DNA: TGTGCCAGCAGCTTCGACCGGGACAGGTTTTCCTACGAGCAGTACTTC; CDR3: CASSFDRDRFSYEQYF
size: .; V: TRBV7-2; D: TRBD2; J: TRBJ2-3; DNA: TGTGCCAGCAGCTTAGGTAGAAGCGGGGGGGATACGCAGTATTTT; CDR3: CASSLGRSGGDTQYF
size: .; V: TRBV10-3; D: TRBD1; J: TRBJ1-6; DNA: TGTGCCATCAGCACGACAGGGAATAATTCACCCCTCCACTTT; CDR3: CAISTTGNNSPLHF
size: .; V: TRBV5-1; D: .; J: TRBJ1-5; DNA: TGCGCCAGCAGCTTGCAGGGCGGCAATCAGCCCCAGCATTTT; CDR3: CASSLQGGNQPQHF
size: .; V: TRBV18; D: .; J: TRBJ1-1; DNA: TGTGCCAGCTCACCGCGGACTGAGAACACTGAAGCTTTCTTT; CDR3: CASSPRTENTEAFF
size: .; V: TRBV12-5; D: .; J: TRBJ1-2; DNA: TGTGCTAGTGGTCAATCCCTTTCTCGCTATGACTACACCTTC; CDR3: CASGQSLSRYDYTF
size: .; V: TRBV18; D: .; J: TRBJ2-5; DNA: TGTGCCAGCTCACGACTAGTAATAGAGACCCAGTACTTC; CDR3: CASSRLVIETQYF
size: .; V: TRBV5-1; D: TRBD1; J: TRBJ2-2; DNA: TGCGCCAGCAGCTTGGAACCGGGCAGGGGGCTCACCGGGGAGCTGTTTTTT; CDR3: CASSLEPGRGLTGELFF
size: .; V: TRBV15; D: TRBD1; J: TRBJ1-4; DNA: TGTGCCACCAGCAGAGATATGACAGGGAGAGAAAAACTGTTTTTT; CDR3: CATSRDMTGREKLFF
size: .; V: TRBV10-3; D: .; J: TRBJ1-3; DNA: TGTGCCATCATGAGTAGTGACTCTGGAAACACCATATATTTT; CDR3: CAIMSSDSGNTIYF
size: .; V: TRBV24-1; D: TRBD2; J: TRBJ2-3; DNA: TGTGCCACCAGTGATTCCAGACTAGCGGGGGGGCCAGCAGATACGCAGTATTTT; CDR3: CATSDSRLAGGPADTQYF
size: .; V: TRBV5-4; D: .; J: TRBJ1-2; DNA: TGTGCCAGCAGCGACCGAATCAGGGGATATGGCTACACCTTC; CDR3: CASSDRIRGYGYTF
size: few; V: TRBV21-1; D: .; J: TRBJ1-1; DNA: TGTGCCAGCAGCGGTAACAGGGGGATGAACACTGAAGCTTTCTTT; CDR3: CASSGNRGMNTEAFF
size: .; V: TRBV6-6; D: TRBD1; J: TRBJ2-3; DNA: TGTGCCAGCAGCCGATTAACAGGGGGGAGTACAGATACGCAGTATTTT; CDR3: CASSRLTGGSTDTQYF